This is a list of T cell receptor beta chains from one sample in a study of monozygotic twins with inflammatory bowel disease. TCRdb derives one entry per CDR3 protein from the 5' RACE reads, leaving out DNA. This sample's table has approximately 400,000 distinct CDR3 sequences. Sequenced sample: blood. The receptors here all came from a human donor with ulcerative colitis or Crohn's disease, or a healthy co-twin of an affected twin (not recorded which). Both conserved end residues are part of each CDR3.

v_gene,j_gene,CDR3aa
TRBV5-1,TRBJ1-6,CASADSYNSPLHF
TRBV2,TRBJ1-5,CASSDGRNNQPQHF
TRBV2,TRBJ1-5,CASSGEKGYQPQHF
TRBV11-1,TRBJ2-1,CASSLAGNYNEQFF
TRBV11-2,TRBJ2-5,CASSMRGETQYF
TRBV7-1,TRBJ1-6,CASSPFLSGIPPLTARDSPLHF
TRBV9,TRBJ2-2,CASSVGGPTGELFF
TRBV18,TRBJ2-7,CASSPNTMALSSYEQYF
TRBV20-1,TRBJ1-3,CSAMARGALTIYF
TRBV20-1,TRBJ2-3,CSAPTGTPDTQYF
TRBV10-3,TRBJ1-6,CAISESGDSPLHF
TRBV11-2,TRBJ2-3,CASSSRGLAGGGTDTQYF
TRBV3-1,TRBJ1-6,CASSQAGLYNSPLHF
TRBV7-9,TRBJ2-5,CASSLAGAKETQYF
TRBV6-1,TRBJ2-7,CASSERQGAYYEQYF
TRBV5-1,TRBJ2-2,CASSPPGLANTGELFF
TRBV7-2,TRBJ1-2,CASSSRDTRYGYTF
TRBV15,TRBJ2-5,CATSTPRGTQYF
TRBV27,TRBJ1-3,CASSLMRGDTIYF
TRBV7-6,TRBJ2-7,CASSVTESLTYEQYF
TRBV30,TRBJ1-2,CAWNLYGTYGYTF
TRBV7-2,TRBJ1-5,CASSSYEGQPQHF
TRBV3-1,TRBJ2-7,CASSQSLGSSYEQYF
TRBV4-1,TRBJ2-3,CASSQDTGTDTQYF
TRBV4-2,TRBJ2-3,CASSQTNDPYGQDTQYF
TRBV18,TRBJ2-5,CASSPPGQLKGTQYF
TRBV29-1,TRBJ1-1,CSVASLTGGNTEAFF
TRBV5-4,TRBJ1-6,CASSWNRGDNSPLHF
TRBV2,TRBJ2-6,CARGGANVLTF
TRBV6-1,TRBJ2-3,CASSLARTGARTDTQYF
TRBV27,TRBJ2-2,CASSSLGAKLFF
TRBV5-6,TRBJ2-2,CASSLARPTGANTGELFF
TRBV5-5,TRBJ1-2,CASSPTTDYYGYTF
TRBV11-2,TRBJ2-7,CASSLNGPWRERTDEQYF
TRBV20-1,TRBJ2-2,CSARIPDTGELFF
TRBV27,TRBJ1-1,CASSRQGVMNTEAFF
TRBV20-1,TRBJ1-2,CSGRVGGNYGYTF
TRBV12-3/TRBV12-4,TRBJ1-1,CASSLRGTEAFF
TRBV5-4,TRBJ2-3,CASSAGTSGPLDTQYF
TRBV20-1,TRBJ2-7,CSAVLVGTVTYEQYF
TRBV20-1,TRBJ2-1,CSARATPGLRNEQFF
TRBV5-6,TRBJ1-2,CASRLTRTHYGYTF
TRBV19,TRBJ2-5,CASRLPPVVRETQYF
TRBV4-1,TRBJ1-2,CASSHRQGAGKGPRYGYTF
TRBV4-3,TRBJ2-2,CASSQSPGLAGPGELFF
TRBV5-1,TRBJ2-5,CASRSGPRQQETQYF
TRBV7-9,TRBJ2-3,CASSSWGILSTDTQYF